The 21 T cell receptor beta chains in this list originate from one sample, sequenced in a study of Ad26.COV2.S vaccination and SARS-CoV-2 variants. The data were produced by immunoSEQ multiplex PCR, yet TCRdb's version contains in-frame clones alone and is incomplete. Of about 350,000 clones listed, 80% to 90% are singletons. Indicated treatment: some 19 received Ad26.COV2.S at low or high dose, single or two shots; about 5 received placebo; per-sample allocation not given. Day 63 after the first injection of vaccine or placebo was the sampling time. The sample here was peripheral blood, taken in a trial of Ad26.COV2.S vaccine versus placebo. These receptors were taken from a person aged 18-60 years who received the Ad26.COV2.S COVID-19 vaccine or a placebo.

The V call is TRBV5-5, the J call TRBJ2-3, with D possibly called TRBD1 or TRBD2 (5 bases each). Trimming removed 3 bases from V and 9 bases from J, with 26 bases in between. This CDR3 region has 17 residues. Looked up from germline, CDR1 is SGHKS and CDR2 is YYEKEE (reference sequence). The CDR3 region has the DNA TGTGCCAGCAGCTCCCCTTTTGGGGGAGAGAGGTTGGTGACGCAGTATTTT. Its translation is CASSSPFGGERLVTQYF.

V and J are TRBV5-4 and TRBJ1-2, with D perhaps TRBD1 (6 bases). With 3 bases removed from V and 5 bases from J, the gap between germline ends came to 14 bases. The germline V gene has CDR1 SGHNT and CDR2 YYREEE (reference sequence). The CDR3 totals 14 residues. The CDR3 DNA reads as TGTGCCAGCAGCTCCAGGGGATTAGGGTATGGCTACACCTTC. It encodes CASSSRGLGYGYTF.

The chain is built from TRBV10-3 and TRBJ1-6; D not resolved. V was trimmed by 6 bases and J by 4 bases, leaving 10 bases between them. From germline, CDR1 is ENHRY and CDR2 SYGVKD. The CDR3 runs to 14 residues. Here the CDR3 reads CAIRAVEYNSPLHF. CDR3 nucleotides: TGTGCCATCAGGGCGGTAGAATATAATTCACCCCTCCACTTT.

The rearrangement joins TRBV18 to TRBJ2-7, with 10 bases that match TRBD1. Trimming took 3 bases from V and 5 from J; bases not matched to a gene: 4. Per germline, CDR1 KGHSH and CDR2 LQKENI. The CDR3 totals 14 residues. For the CDR3, the DNA is TGTGCCAGCTCACCGGGACAGGGGAACCACGAGCAGTACTTC. Its protein product is CASSPGQGNHEQYF.

The chain recombines TRBV12-5 with TRBJ2-3; D not certain. The CDR3 consists of 13 residues. Germline assignment: CDR1 LGHNT and CDR2 FRNRAP. Deletions cut 4 bases from V and 6 bases from J, with 11 bases between. CDR3 protein: CASGSRPVDTQYF. CDR3 nucleotides: TGTGCTAGTGGTTCCCGCCCGGTTGATACGCAGTATTTT.

The V call is TRBV7-2, the J call TRBJ2-5; the D gene is possibly TRBD1 (6 bases). This CDR3 contains 14 residues. Trimming cost V 2 bases and J 5 bases, with 12 bases left between them. The germline gives CDR1 SGHTA, CDR2 FQGNSA. CDR3 region: CASSLKDQGETQYF. CDR3 coding DNA: TGTGCCAGCAGCTTAAAGGACCAGGGGGAGACCCAGTACTTC. The variable domain in full, with the rest retrieved from reference TRBV7-2 and TRBJ2-5, is GAGVSQSPSNKVTEKGKDVELRCDPISGHTALYWYRQSLGQGLEFLIYFQGNSAPDKSGLPSDRFSAERTGGSVSTLTIQRTQQEDSAVYLCASSLKDQGETQYFGPGTRLLVL.

This sequence joins TRBV27 and TRBJ2-1; no clear D gene. Trimming left V 0 bases short and J 0 bases short, with 9 bases between. Germline CDR1 and CDR2: MNHEY and SMNVEV (reference sequence). This CDR3 spans 16 amino acids. CDR3 sequence reads: CASSLSGRSSYNEQFF. Here the CDR3 DNA reads TGTGCCAGCAGTTTATCGGGCAGGTCCTCCTACAATGAGCAGTTCTTC.

This chain connects TRBV5-1 to TRBJ2-7, with D possibly matching TRBD1 (5 bases). Germline lookup yields CDR1 SGHRS and CDR2 YFSETQ. The ends were cut back, 4 bases at V and 0 bases at J, with 8 bases in the middle. This CDR3 has 13 residues. The CDR3 DNA sequence: TGCGCCAGCAGCAACCAGGGCTCCTACGAGCAGTACTTC. Its translation: CASSNQGSYEQYF.

The chain carries TRBV5-1 and TRBJ2-2, with a possible D match to TRBD1 (6 bases). Trimming took 0 bases from V and 6 from J, leaving 12 bases between them. CDR3 size: 15 residues. Germline V gives CDR1 SGHRS, CDR2 YFSETQ. In nucleotides, the CDR3 is TGCGCCAGCAGCTTGGTGGCAGGGGATGCCGGGGAGCTGTTTTTT. It encodes CASSLVAGDAGELFF.

The chain carries TRBV11-2 and TRBJ2-3; D is undetermined. This CDR3 region has 15 residues. CDR1 SGHAT and CDR2 FQNNGV come from the germline V gene. Trimming stripped 1 base from V and 2 bases from J, with 10 bases between. The CDR3, as DNA: TGTGCCAGCAGCTTAGGCCAACCAGCCACAGATACGCAGTATTTT. Its protein is CASSLGQPATDTQYF.

This chain joins TRBV7-2 and TRBJ1-1, with D unclear. There are 15 residues in the CDR3. Trimming removed 1 base from V and 0 bases from J, with 9 bases in between. Germline V gene lookup returns CDR1 SGHTA and CDR2 FQGNSA. CDR3 region: CASSLDGRMNTEAFF. Here the CDR3 DNA reads TGTGCCAGCAGCTTAGATGGACGGATGAACACTGAAGCTTTCTTT.

CDR3 nucleotides: TGTGCCAGCAGCCCGGACGGGATTTCACCCCTCCACTTT. Encoded protein: CASSPDGISPLHF. This chain uses TRBV9 with TRBJ1-6; D unresolved. Trimming stripped 4 bases from V and 9 bases from J, with 11 bases between. This CDR3 has 13 amino acids. Germline V gene lookup returns CDR1 SGDLS and CDR2 YYNGEE.

The V and J genes are TRBV7-9 and TRBJ2-7; D possibly corresponds to TRBD1 (6 bases). The CDR3 length is 13 residues. The V end was cut by 6 bases, the J end by 6 bases, with 15 bases between. CDR1 and CDR2 (germline): SEHNR, FQNEAQ (reference sequence). As DNA, the CDR3 is TGTGCCAGCAGTCCAGGGGTATTGGGCGAGCAGTACTTC. The encoded protein is CASSPGVLGEQYF.

The chain uses TRBV5-3 and TRBJ1-1; TRBD1 might be the D (6 bases). TRBV5-3 is labeled an ORF, and its function is uncertain. The CDR3 runs to 13 residues. V lost 4 bases, J lost 2 bases, and 9 bases lay in between. The CDR3 reads CARSRGPNTEAFF. For the CDR3, the DNA is TGTGCCAGAAGCCGGGGGCCCAACACTGAAGCTTTCTTT.

This chain links TRBV18 with TRBJ2-7; tentatively, D is TRBD1 or TRBD2 (5 bases each). V was shortened by 4 bases and J by 7 bases, with 17 bases between the two germline ends. CDR3 length equals 14 residues. Germline CDR1 and CDR2: KGHSH and LQKENI. CDR3 coding DNA: TGTGCCAGCTCACGGGACCACAAATCGGGAGAGCAGTACTTC. Its protein product is CASSRDHKSGEQYF.

This clone was observed once. The gene calls are TRBV7-9 and TRBJ1-1; D call uncertain. V lost 0 bases and J 3 bases, leaving 14 bases between the germline ends. The length of the CDR3 is 16 residues. Germline V CDR1 and CDR2: SEHNR, FQNEAQ (reference sequence). The CDR3 nucleotides are TGTGCCAGCAGCTTAGCAGTCGGGGTCCTGGACACTGAAGCTTTCTTT. It specifies CASSLAVGVLDTEAFF.

The chain employs TRBV5-6 and TRBJ1-2; 8 positions agree with TRBD1. The CDR3 has 14 residues. Germline V gene sequence: CDR1 SGHDT, CDR2 YYEEEE. The trim removed 0 bases at V and 4 bases at J, leaving 2 bases unmatched. CDR3 sequence (DNA): TGTGCCAGCAGCTTGGATACAGGGGGCTATGGCTACACCTTC. Its protein is CASSLDTGGYGYTF.

The chain combines TRBV7-2 with TRBJ2-7, with D perhaps given as TRBD1 or TRBD2 (5 bases each). From germline, CDR1 is SGHTA and CDR2 FQGNSA. The CDR3 loop spans 17 amino acids. Trimming removed 3 bases from V and 3 bases from J, with 21 bases in between. Here the CDR3 DNA reads TGTGCCAGCAGCTTTGGACTTTGGGGGAGAGGGGACTACGAGCAGTACTTC. Translating it yields CASSFGLWGRGDYEQYF.

V usage is TRBV6-6 and J usage is TRBJ2-5; weak D call: TRBD2 (5 bases). Trimming pared 5 bases from V and 13 bases from J, leaving 20 bases between. The CDR3 is 13 residues long. CDR1 is MNHNY, CDR2 SVGAGI, per germline (reference sequence). CDR3 bases: TGTGCCAGCAGTACGGGCGTTTCGAGACTACCGTACTTC. Translating it yields CASSTGVSRLPYF.

This clone was seen only a few times. V is TRBV7-9 and J is TRBJ2-7; perhaps D is TRBD1 or TRBD2 (5 bases each). This CDR3 region has 14 residues. Trimming removed 5 bases at V and 7 bases at J, with 18 bases between. In germline, CDR1 is SEHNR, CDR2 FQNEAQ (reference sequence). The CDR3 coding sequence is TGTGCCAGCAGCGCCCGGGACGGGCCTCGGGAGCAGTACTTC. Protein sequence: CASSARDGPREQYF.

The chain carries TRBV2 and TRBJ2-5, with 11 bases fitting TRBD2. V gave up 4 bases and J gave up 5 bases; unmatched junction bases: 3. From germline, CDR1 is SNHLY and CDR2 FYNNEI. The CDR3 extends over 14 amino acids. The DNA of the CDR3 is TGTGCCAGCAGTGCTAGCGGGGGGAGGGAGACCCAGTACTTC. The encoded protein is CASSASGGRETQYF.